Below, 13 T cell receptor beta chains from the same sample are listed, as sequenced in a study of T-cell reconstitution after alpha-beta-depleted transplantation in children. It was with unique molecular identifiers that the TCRbeta library was prepared. MiXCR, applied by TCRdb to the PCR reads, yields one record per CDR3 protein. This sample has around 240,000 distinct CDR3 sequences; 7.5% to 10% occur once, and the top ten carry approximately 4.7%. Here the sequenced sample was PBMCs from the stem cell graft donor, taken from the stem cell graft. These receptors came from a human donor who donated a stem cell graft to a child with SCID.

This clonotype appeared many times. CDR3 protein: CASSLDPGRNTEAFF. CDR3 DNA: TGTGCCAGCAGCTTAGATCCGGGGAGGAACACTGAAGCTTTCTTT. This chain joins TRBV7-2 and TRBJ1-1; D ambiguous. CDR1 SGHTA and CDR2 FQGNSA come from the germline V gene. The CDR3 spans 15 residues. Trimming took 1 base from V and 1 from J, leaving 10 bases between them.

This clonotype came up many times. The chain joins TRBV20-1 to TRBJ2-7; 8 bases are a match to TRBD2. This CDR3 comprises 14 residues. Germline CDR1 DFQATT, CDR2 SNEGSKA (reference sequence). With 3 bases clipped from V and 1 base from J, the junction kept 5 bases outside the gene matches. The CDR3 loop reads CSASRGGLSYEQYF. The CDR3 nucleotides read TGCAGTGCTAGTCGGGGGGGCCTTTCCTACGAGCAGTACTTC.

The rearrangement uses TRBV7-9 and TRBJ2-5; possibly TRBD1 for D (5 bases). This CDR3 is built from 17 residues. Germline CDR1 SEHNR, CDR2 FQNEAQ (reference sequence). V was shortened by 5 bases and J by 4 bases, with 23 bases between the two germline ends. This CDR3 reads CASSPQGAGMRGETQYF. Written as DNA, the CDR3 is TGTGCCAGCAGCCCCCAAGGGGCAGGGATGAGAGGAGAGACCCAGTACTTC.

This chain joins TRBV2 and TRBJ2-7; 8 bases line up with TRBD1. The V gene end was trimmed by 2 bases and the J gene end by 5 bases; junction bases not matched to a gene: 5. Germline CDR1 and CDR2: SNHLY and FYNNEI. This CDR3 region has 14 residues. The CDR3 region is CASSEQGAWDEQYF. CDR3 in DNA: TGTGCCAGCAGTGAACAGGGGGCTTGGGACGAGCAGTACTTC.

The table lists this clonotype with many counts. This chain joins TRBV19 and TRBJ2-3; 10 bases line up with TRBD2. CDR1 and CDR2 from the germline V gene are LNHDA and SQIVND (reference sequence). This CDR3 spans 15 amino acids. J was trimmed by 3 bases and V by 4 bases; bases with no gene match: 4. The CDR3 nucleotides read TGTGCCAGTAGTACCCCTAGCGGGGGAACAGATACGCAGTATTTT. Translation: CASSTPSGGTDTQYF.

This clonotype was found many times. The chain recombines TRBV5-1 with TRBJ2-3; possible D gene TRBD2, 6 bases. CDR1 is SGHRS and CDR2 is YFSETQ in the germline V gene. The CDR3 covers 15 residues. Trimming took off 2 bases at V and 2 bases at J, with 12 bases between the two ends. CDR3 loop: CASSFGGSSTDTQYF. The CDR3, as DNA: TGCGCCAGCAGCTTCGGGGGTAGCTCCACAGATACGCAGTATTTT.

This clonotype was counted at least ten times. V usage is TRBV11-2 and J usage is TRBJ1-6, with D possibly TRBD1 on 6 matching bases. Germline V gene sequence: CDR1 SGHAT, CDR2 FQNNGV. The V end lost 6 bases, the J end lost 0 bases, and 15 bases lay between the germline ends. The CDR3 sequence is 17 residues long. The CDR3 is CASSYKQGLSYNSPLHF. CDR3 DNA: TGTGCCAGCAGTTACAAACAGGGCCTCTCCTATAATTCACCCCTCCACTTT.

This clonotype was recorded at least ten times. The chain is built from TRBV28 and TRBJ1-5; a possible D gene is TRBD1 (5 bases). The V and J ends lost 2 bases and 0 bases respectively, with 8 bases between them. The CDR3 covers 15 residues. Germline V lookup: CDR1 MDHEN, CDR2 SYDVKM. CDR3 DNA: TGTGCCAGCAGTTTAAGGACAAATAGCAATCAGCCCCAGCATTTT. Protein product: CASSLRTNSNQPQHF.

This clonotype was counted at least ten times. This sequence joins TRBV5-6 and TRBJ2-3, with 9 bases fitting TRBD2. Germline lookup yields CDR1 SGHDT and CDR2 YYEEEE. The CDR3 runs 16 residues. V lost 4 bases, J lost 3 bases, and 9 bases stayed unmatched. CDR3 sequence (DNA): TGTGCCAGCAGCCCGGCATCCAGCGGGGGGACAGATACGCAGTATTTT. Its protein is CASSPASSGGTDTQYF. Looking up the rest from reference TRBV5-6 and TRBJ2-3 gives the full variable domain: DAGVTQSPTHLIKTRGQQVTLRCSPKSGHDTVSWYQQALGQGPQFIFQYYEEEERQRGNFPDRFSGHQFPNYSSELNVNALLLGDSALYLCASSPASSGGTDTQYFGPGTRLTVL.

This clonotype was found many times. The V and J genes are TRBV20-1 and TRBJ2-7; no reliable D call. CDR1 DFQATT and CDR2 SNEGSKA come from the germline V gene (reference sequence). This CDR3 is built from 13 residues. The CDR3 loop is CSAETNPTYEQYF. The CDR3 DNA sequence: TGCAGCGCGGAGACAAACCCGACCTACGAGCAGTACTTC.

This clonotype was recorded many times. CDR3 loop: CASSSTSGPNNNEQFF. The CDR3 region has the DNA TGTGCCAGCAGTTCGACTAGCGGGCCTAACAACAATGAGCAGTTCTTC. The chain carries TRBV12-3 or TRBV12-4 and TRBJ2-1; TRBD2 aligns across 10 bases. The CDR3 runs 16 residues. The V gene end was trimmed by 4 bases and the J gene end by 5 bases; junction bases not matched to a gene: 8.

This clonotype was seen ten or more times. This sequence joins TRBV4-3 and TRBJ1-3; D may be TRBD1 (5 bases). From germline, CDR1 is LGHNA and CDR2 YSLEER. There are 16 residues in the CDR3. V lost 1 base, J lost 0 bases, and 10 bases lay in between. For the CDR3, the DNA is TGCGCCAGCAGCCAAGGGACACCGCTCTCTGGAAACACCATATATTTT. This gives the protein CASSQGTPLSGNTIYF.

This clonotype occurred many times. This sequence joins TRBV18 and TRBJ2-7, with D possibly TRBD1 on 6 matching bases. Germline assignment: CDR1 KGHSH and CDR2 LQKENI. This CDR3 region has 14 residues. Trimming stripped 3 bases from V and 4 bases from J, with 13 bases between. The CDR3 is CASSPADRQYEQYF. The CDR3 nucleotides are TGTGCCAGCTCACCTGCGGACAGACAGTACGAGCAGTACTTC.